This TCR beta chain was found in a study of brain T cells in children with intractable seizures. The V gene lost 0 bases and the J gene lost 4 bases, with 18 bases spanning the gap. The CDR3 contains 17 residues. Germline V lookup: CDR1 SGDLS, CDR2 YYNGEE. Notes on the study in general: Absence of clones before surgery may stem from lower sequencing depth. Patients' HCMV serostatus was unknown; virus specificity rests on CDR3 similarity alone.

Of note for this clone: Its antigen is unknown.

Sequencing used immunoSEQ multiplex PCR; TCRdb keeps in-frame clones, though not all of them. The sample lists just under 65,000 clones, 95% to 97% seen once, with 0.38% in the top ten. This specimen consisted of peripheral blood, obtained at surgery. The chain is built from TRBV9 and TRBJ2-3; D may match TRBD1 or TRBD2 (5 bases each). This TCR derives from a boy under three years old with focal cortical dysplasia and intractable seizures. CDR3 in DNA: TGTGCCAGCAGCGTAGGAGTTATGGGGGAGAGGCCAGATACGCAGTATTTT. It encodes CASSVGVMGERPDTQYF.